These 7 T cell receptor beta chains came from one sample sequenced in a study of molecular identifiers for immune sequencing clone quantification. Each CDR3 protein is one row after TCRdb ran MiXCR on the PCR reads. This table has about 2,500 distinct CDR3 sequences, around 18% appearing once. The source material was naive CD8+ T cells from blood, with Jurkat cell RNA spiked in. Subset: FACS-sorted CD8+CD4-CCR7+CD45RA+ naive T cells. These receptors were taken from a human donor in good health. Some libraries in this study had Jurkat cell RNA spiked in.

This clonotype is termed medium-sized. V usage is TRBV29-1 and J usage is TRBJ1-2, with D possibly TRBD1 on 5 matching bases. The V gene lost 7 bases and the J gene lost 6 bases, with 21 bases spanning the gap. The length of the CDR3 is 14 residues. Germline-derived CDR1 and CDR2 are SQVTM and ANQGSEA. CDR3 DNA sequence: TGCAGCGCCCCGTCGACAGATCTAGCAGATGGCTACACCTTC. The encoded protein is CSAPSTDLADGYTF.

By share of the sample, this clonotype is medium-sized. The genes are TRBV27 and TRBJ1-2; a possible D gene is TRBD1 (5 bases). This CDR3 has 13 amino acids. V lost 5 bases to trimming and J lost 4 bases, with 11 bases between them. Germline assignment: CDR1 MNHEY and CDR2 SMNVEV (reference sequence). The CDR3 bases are TGTGCCAGCAGTGATCAGGGTGGCTATGGCTACACCTTC. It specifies CASSDQGGYGYTF.

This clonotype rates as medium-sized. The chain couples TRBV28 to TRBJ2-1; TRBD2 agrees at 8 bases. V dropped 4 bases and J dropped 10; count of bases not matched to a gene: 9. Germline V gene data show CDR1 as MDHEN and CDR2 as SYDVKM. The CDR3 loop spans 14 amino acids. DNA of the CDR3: TGTGCCAGCAGTTCGGTCGGGAGGGCCGGGGAGCAGTTCTTC. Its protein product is CASSSVGRAGEQFF.

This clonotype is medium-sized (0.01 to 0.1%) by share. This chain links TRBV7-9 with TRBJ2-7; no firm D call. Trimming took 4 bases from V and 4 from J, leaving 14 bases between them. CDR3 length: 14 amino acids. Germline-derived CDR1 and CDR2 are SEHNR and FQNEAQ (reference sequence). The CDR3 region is CASSYGGLQYEQYF. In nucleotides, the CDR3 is TGTGCCAGCAGCTATGGTGGTTTACAGTACGAGCAGTACTTC. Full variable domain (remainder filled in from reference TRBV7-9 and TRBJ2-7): DTGVSQNPRHKITKRGQNVTFRCDPISEHNRLYWYRQTLGQGPEFLTYFQNEAQLEKSRLLSDRFSAERPKGSFSTLEIQRTEQGDSAMYLCASSYGGLQYEQYFGPGTRLTVT.

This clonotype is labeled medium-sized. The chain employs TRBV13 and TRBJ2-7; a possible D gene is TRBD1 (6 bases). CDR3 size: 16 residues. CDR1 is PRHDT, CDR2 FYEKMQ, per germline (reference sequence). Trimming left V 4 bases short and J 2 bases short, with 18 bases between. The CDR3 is CASSSNTGHMAYEQYF. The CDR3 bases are TGTGCCAGCAGCTCAAATACGGGACATATGGCCTACGAGCAGTACTTC.

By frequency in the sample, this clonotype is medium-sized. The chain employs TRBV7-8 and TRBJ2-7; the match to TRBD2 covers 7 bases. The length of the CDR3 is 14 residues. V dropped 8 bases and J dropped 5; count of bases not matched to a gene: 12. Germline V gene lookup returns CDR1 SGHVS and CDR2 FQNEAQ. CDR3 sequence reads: CASRGTAGVHEQYF. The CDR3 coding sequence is TGTGCCAGCCGAGGCACGGCGGGAGTCCACGAGCAGTACTTC.

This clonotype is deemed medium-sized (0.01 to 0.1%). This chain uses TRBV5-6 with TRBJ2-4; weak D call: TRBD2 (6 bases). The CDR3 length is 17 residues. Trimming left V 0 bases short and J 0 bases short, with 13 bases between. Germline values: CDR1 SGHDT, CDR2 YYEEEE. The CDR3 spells CASSLGISGLAKNIQYF. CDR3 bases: TGTGCCAGCAGCTTGGGGATTAGCGGTCTAGCCAAAAACATTCAGTACTTC.